These T cell receptor beta chains were read from a single sample in a study of tumor-infiltrating lymphocytes in primary liver carcinoma. TCRdb redid the calling of the multiplex PCR reads with MiXCR, one entry per CDR3 protein. The sample includes some 190,000 distinct CDR3 sequences, 50% to 75% of them seen just once. Sequenced sample: peripheral blood. These receptors all stem from a man aged 35-49 years with primary liver carcinoma and hepatitis B virus infection. CDR3s leave out the opening cysteine and the closing phenylalanine or tryptophan. The order of the fields is CDR3 length, J gene, V gene, CDR3 protein.

CDR3 length: 12
J gene: TRBJ1-4
V gene: TRBV6-6
CDR3 protein: ASSSGDTNEKLF

CDR3 length: 16
J gene: TRBJ1-3
V gene: TRBV6-5
CDR3 protein: ASSYSRDGSHLGNTIY

CDR3 length: 15
J gene: TRBJ2-1
V gene: TRBV29-1
CDR3 protein: SVNRLAGGPDGNEQF

CDR3 length: 12
J gene: TRBJ1-5
V gene: TRBV30
CDR3 protein: AWSVSDSNQPQH

CDR3 length: 11
J gene: TRBJ1-2
V gene: TRBV6-5
CDR3 protein: ASRPDRDYGYT

CDR3 length: 10
J gene: TRBJ2-7
V gene: TRBV30
CDR3 protein: AWSVPSREQY

CDR3 length: 14
J gene: TRBJ2-7
V gene: TRBV5-5
CDR3 protein: ASSLGTGDTFYEQY

CDR3 length: 11
J gene: TRBJ2-1
V gene: TRBV11-2
CDR3 protein: ASNSSGSNEQF

CDR3 length: 14
J gene: TRBJ2-7
V gene: TRBV14
CDR3 protein: ASSPEAGRSSYEEY

CDR3 length: 13
J gene: TRBJ2-1
V gene: TRBV7-8
CDR3 protein: ASSLDGLAGIEQF

CDR3 length: 12
J gene: TRBJ2-7
V gene: TRBV11-2
CDR3 protein: ASGLLREPYEQY

CDR3 length: 12
J gene: TRBJ1-2
V gene: TRBV30
CDR3 protein: AWSKGSSNYGYT

CDR3 length: 12
J gene: TRBJ2-7
V gene: TRBV12-3/TRBV12-4
CDR3 protein: ASRIRAGGYEQY

CDR3 length: 16
J gene: TRBJ2-1
V gene: TRBV5-6
CDR3 protein: ASSWGIGLAGGNNEQF

CDR3 length: 10
J gene: TRBJ2-1
V gene: TRBV28
CDR3 protein: ASNTGYNEQF

CDR3 length: 18
J gene: TRBJ2-2
V gene: TRBV4-1
CDR3 protein: ASSHYSLATPRADTGELF

CDR3 length: 12
J gene: TRBJ2-1
V gene: TRBV7-9
CDR3 protein: ASSPELADNEQF

CDR3 length: 14
J gene: TRBJ2-3
V gene: TRBV10-3
CDR3 protein: AIRSSGSTKTDTQY

CDR3 length: 13
J gene: TRBJ2-7
V gene: TRBV4-2
CDR3 protein: ASSQESGSSYKQY

CDR3 length: 11
J gene: TRBJ1-1
V gene: TRBV11-2
CDR3 protein: ASSPDGRVEAL

CDR3 length: 12
J gene: TRBJ1-1
V gene: TRBV11-2
CDR3 protein: ASSRGQGNTEAL

CDR3 length: 12
J gene: TRBJ1-4
V gene: TRBV28
CDR3 protein: ASSLVWVREKLF

CDR3 length: 11
J gene: TRBJ1-1
V gene: TRBV10-3
CDR3 protein: AIRKTMNTEAF